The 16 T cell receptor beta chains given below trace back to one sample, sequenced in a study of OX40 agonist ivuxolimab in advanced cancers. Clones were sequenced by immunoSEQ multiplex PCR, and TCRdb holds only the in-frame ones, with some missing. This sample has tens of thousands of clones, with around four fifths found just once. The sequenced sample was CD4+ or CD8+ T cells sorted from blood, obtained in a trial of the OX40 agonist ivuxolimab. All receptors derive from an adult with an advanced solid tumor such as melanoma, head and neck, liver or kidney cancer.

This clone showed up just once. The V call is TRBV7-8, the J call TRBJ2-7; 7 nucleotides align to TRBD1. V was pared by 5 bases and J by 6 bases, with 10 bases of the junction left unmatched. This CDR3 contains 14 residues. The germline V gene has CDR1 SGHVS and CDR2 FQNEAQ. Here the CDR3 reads CASSLIPGTVEQYF. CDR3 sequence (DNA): TGTGCCAGCAGCCTAATCCCTGGGACAGTCGAGCAGTACTTC.

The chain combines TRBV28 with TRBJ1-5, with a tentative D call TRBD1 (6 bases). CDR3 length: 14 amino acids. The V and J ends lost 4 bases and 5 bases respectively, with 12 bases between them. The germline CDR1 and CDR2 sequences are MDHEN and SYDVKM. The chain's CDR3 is CASSSHREYQPQHF. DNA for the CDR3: TGTGCCAGCAGTTCTCACAGGGAGTATCAGCCCCAGCATTTT.

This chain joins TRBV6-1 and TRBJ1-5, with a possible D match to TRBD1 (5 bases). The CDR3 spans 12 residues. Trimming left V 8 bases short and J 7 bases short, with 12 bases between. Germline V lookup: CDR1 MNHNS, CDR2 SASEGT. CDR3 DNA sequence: TGTGCCAGCCAGAGGGACGCGCAGCCCCAGCATTTT. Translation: CASQRDAQPQHF.

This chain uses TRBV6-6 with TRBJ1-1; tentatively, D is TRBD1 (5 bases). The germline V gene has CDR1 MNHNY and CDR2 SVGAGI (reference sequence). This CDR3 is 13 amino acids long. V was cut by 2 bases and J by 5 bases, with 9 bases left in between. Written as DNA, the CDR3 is TGTGCCAGCAGTTACCAACGGGGGACTGAAGCTTTCTTT. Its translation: CASSYQRGTEAFF.

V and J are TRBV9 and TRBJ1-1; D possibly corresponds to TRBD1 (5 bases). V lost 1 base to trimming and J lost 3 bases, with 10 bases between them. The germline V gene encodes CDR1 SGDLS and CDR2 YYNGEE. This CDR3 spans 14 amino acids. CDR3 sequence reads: CASSVRAGDTEAFF. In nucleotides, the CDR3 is TGTGCCAGCAGCGTACGGGCGGGGGACACTGAAGCTTTCTTT.

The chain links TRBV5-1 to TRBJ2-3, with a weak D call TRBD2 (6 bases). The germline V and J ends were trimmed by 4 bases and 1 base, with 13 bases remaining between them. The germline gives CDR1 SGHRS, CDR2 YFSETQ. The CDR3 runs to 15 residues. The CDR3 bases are TGCGCCAGCAGCCATTCTTCTAGCGGCACAGATACGCAGTATTTT. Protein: CASSHSSSGTDTQYF.

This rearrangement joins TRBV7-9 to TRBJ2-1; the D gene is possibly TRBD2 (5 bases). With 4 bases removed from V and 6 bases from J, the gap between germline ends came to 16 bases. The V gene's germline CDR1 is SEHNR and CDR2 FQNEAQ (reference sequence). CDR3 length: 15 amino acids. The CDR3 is CASSSVGERPNEQFF. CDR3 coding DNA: TGTGCCAGCAGCTCAGTTGGGGAGCGGCCCAATGAGCAGTTCTTC.

The CDR3 spells CAISEGGGTSTDTQYF. CDR3 nucleotides: TGTGCCATCAGTGAGGGTGGGGGGACTAGCACAGATACGCAGTATTTT. V usage is TRBV10-3 and J usage is TRBJ2-3, with a possible D match to TRBD2 (6 bases). The CDR3 covers 16 residues. Germline assignment: CDR1 ENHRY and CDR2 SYGVKD. The V end lost 2 bases, the J end lost 0 bases, and 12 bases lay between the germline ends.

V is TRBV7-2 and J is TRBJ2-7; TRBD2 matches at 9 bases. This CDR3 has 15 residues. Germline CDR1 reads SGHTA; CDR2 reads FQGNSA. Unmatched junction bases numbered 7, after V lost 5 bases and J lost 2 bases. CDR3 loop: CASSQAGGSTYEQYF. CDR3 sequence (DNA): TGTGCCAGCAGCCAAGCGGGGGGCTCTACCTACGAGCAGTACTTC.

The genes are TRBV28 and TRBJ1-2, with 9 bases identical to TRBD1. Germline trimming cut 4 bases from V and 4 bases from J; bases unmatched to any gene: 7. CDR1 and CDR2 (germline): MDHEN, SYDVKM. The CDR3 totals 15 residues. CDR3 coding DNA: TGTGCCAGCAGTTCCGGGACAGGGATCGTCTATGGCTACACCTTC. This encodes CASSSGTGIVYGYTF.

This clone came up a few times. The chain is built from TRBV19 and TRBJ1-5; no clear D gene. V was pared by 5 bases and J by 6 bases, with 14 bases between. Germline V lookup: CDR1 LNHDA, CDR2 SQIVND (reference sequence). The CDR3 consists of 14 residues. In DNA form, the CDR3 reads TGTGCCAGTAGTGCCACCGTTCCTGGTCAGCCCCAGCATTTT. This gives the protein CASSATVPGQPQHF. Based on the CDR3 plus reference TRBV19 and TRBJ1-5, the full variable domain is DGGITQSPKYLFRKEGQNVTLSCEQNLNHDAMYWYRQDPGQGLRLIYYSQIVNDFQKGDIAEGYSVSREKKESFPLTVTSAQKNPTAFYLCASSATVPGQPQHFGDGTRLSIL.

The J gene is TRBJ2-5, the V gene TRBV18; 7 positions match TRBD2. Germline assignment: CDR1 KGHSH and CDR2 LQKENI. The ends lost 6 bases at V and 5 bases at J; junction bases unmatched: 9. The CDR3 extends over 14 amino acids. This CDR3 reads CASSPRTRAETQYF. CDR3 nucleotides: TGTGCCAGCTCCCCCAGGACTAGAGCGGAGACCCAGTACTTC.

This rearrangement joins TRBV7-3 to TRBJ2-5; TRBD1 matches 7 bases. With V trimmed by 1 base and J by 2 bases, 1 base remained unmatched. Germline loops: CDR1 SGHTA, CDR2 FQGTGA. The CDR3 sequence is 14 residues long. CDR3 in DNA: TGTGCCAGCAGCTTAAAGGGGGCTCAAGAGACCCAGTACTTC. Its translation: CASSLKGAQETQYF.

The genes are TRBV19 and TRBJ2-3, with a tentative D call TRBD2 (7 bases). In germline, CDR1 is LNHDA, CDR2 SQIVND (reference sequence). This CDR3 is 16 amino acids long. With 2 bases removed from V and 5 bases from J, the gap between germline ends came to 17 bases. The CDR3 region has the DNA TGTGCCAGTAGTATATCGGGACGGGGGGCGGTAGATACGCAGTATTTT. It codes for CASSISGRGAVDTQYF.

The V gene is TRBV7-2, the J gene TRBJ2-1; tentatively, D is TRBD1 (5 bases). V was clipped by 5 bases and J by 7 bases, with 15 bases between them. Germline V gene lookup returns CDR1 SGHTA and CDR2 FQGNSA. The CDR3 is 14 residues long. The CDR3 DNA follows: TGTGCCAGCAGCCGAACGACAGCTAGGAATGAGCAGTTCTTC. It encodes CASSRTTARNEQFF.

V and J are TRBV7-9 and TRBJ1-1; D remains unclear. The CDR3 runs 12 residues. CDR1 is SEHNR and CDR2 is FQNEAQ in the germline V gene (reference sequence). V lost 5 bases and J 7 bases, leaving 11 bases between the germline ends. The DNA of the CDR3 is TGTGCCAGCAGCCCCGACTCGATTGAAGCTTTCTTT. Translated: CASSPDSIEAFF.